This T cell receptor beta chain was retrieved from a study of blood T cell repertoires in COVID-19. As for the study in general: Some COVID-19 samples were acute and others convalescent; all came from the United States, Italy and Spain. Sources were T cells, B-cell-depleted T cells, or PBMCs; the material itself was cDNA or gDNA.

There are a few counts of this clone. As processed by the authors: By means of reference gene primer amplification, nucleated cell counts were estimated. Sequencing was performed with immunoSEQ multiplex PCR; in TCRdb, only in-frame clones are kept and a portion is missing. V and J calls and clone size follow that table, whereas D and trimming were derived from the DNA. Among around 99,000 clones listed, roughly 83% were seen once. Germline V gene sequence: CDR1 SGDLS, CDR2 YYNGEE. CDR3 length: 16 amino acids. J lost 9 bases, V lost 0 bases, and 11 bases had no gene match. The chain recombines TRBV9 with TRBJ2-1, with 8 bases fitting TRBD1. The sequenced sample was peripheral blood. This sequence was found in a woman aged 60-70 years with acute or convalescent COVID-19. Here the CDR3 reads CASSVGGQGGLSEQFF. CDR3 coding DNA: TGTGCCAGCAGCGTAGGTGGACAGGGAGGCTTAAGTGAGCAGTTCTTC.